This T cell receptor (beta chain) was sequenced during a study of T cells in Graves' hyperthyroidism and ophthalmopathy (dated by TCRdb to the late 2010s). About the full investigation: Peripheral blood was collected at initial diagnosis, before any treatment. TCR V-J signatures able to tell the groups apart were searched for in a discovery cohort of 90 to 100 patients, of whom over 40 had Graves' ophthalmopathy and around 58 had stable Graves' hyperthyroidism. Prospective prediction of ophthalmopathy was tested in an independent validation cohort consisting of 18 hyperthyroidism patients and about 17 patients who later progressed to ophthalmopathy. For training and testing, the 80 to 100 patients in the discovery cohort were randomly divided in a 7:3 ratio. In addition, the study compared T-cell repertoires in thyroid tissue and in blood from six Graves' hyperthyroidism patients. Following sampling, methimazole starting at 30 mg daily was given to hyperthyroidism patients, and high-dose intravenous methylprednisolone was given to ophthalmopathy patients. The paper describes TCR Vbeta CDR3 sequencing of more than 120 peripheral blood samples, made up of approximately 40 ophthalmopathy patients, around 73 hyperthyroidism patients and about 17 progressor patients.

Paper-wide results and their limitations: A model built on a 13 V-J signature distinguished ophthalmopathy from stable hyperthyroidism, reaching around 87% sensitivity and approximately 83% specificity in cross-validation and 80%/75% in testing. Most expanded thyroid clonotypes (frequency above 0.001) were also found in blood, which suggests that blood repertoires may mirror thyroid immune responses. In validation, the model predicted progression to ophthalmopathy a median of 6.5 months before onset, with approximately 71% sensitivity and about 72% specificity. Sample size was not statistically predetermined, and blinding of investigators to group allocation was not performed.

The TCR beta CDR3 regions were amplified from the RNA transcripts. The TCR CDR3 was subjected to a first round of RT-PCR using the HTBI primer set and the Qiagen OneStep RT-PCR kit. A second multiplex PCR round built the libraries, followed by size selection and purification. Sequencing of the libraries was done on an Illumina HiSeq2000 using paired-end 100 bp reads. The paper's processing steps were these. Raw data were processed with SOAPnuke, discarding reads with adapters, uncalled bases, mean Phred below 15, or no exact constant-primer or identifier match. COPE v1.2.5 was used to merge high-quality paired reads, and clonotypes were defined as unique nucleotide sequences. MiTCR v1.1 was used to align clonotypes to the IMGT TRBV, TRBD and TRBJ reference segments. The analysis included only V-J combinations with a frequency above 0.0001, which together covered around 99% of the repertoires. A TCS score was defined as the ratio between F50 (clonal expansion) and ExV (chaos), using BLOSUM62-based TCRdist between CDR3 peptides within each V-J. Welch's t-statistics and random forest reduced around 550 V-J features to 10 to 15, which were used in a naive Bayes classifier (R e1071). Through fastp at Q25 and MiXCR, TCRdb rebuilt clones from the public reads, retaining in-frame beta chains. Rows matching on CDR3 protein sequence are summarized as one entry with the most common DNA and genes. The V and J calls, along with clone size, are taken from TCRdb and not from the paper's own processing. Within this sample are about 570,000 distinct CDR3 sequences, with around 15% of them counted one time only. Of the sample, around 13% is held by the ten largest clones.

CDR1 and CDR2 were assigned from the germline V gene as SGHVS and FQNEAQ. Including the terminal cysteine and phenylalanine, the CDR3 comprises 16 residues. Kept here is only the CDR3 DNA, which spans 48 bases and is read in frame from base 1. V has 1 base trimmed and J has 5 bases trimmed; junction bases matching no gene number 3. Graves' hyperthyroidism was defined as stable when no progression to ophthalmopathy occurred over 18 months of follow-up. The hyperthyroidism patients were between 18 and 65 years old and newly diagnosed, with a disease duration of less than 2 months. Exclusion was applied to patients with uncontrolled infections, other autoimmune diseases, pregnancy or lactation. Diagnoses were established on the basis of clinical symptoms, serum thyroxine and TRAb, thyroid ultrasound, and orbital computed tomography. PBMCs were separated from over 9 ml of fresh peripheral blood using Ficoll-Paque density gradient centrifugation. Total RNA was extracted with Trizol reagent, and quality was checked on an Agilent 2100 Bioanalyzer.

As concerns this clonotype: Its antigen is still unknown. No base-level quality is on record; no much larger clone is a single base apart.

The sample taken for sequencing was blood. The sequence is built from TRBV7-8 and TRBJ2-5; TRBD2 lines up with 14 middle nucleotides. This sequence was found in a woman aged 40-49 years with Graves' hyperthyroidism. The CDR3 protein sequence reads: CASSLVTSGRGETQYF. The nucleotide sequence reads TGTGCCAGCAGCTTAGTGACTAGCGGGAGGGGTGAGACCCAGTACTTC.